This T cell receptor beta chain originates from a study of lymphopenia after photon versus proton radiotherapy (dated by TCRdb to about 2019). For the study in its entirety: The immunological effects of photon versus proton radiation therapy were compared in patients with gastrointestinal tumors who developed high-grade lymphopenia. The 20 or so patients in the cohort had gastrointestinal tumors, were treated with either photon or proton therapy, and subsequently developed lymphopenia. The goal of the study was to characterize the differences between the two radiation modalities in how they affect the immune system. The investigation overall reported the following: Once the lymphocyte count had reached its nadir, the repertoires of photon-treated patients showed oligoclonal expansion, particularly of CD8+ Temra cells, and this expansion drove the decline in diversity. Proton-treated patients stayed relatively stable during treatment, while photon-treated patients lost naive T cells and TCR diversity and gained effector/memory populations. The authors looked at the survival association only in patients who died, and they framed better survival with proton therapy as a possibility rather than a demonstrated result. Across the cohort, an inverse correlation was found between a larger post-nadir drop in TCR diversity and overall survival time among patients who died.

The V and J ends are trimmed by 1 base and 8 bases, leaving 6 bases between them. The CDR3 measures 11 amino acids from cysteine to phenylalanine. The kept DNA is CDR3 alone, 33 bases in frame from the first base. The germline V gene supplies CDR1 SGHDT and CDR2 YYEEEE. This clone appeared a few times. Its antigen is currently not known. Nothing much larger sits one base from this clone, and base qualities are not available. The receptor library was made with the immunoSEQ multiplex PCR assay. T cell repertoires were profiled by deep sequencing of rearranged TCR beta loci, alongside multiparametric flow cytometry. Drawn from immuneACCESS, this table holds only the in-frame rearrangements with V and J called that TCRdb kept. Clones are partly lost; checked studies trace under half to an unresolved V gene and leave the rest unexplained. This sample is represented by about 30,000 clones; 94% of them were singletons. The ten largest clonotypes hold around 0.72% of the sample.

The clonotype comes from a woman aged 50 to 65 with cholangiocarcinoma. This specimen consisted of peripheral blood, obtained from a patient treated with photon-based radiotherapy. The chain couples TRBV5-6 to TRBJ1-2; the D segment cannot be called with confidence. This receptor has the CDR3 CASSLTRGYTF. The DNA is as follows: TGTGCCAGCAGCTTGACTCGGGGCTACACCTTC.